These T cell receptor beta chains were read from a single sample in a study of blood T cell repertoires in COVID-19. Method: immunoSEQ multiplex PCR; TCRdb's copy keeps in-frame clones and lacks some. The sample holds 150,000 to 200,000 clones, about three quarters seen once. The source material was peripheral blood. These receptors were obtained from a man in his 70s with acute or convalescent COVID-19. Each CDR3 is given with its conserved first and last residue. Fields, in order: V gene, J gene, D gene, clone size, CDR3 DNA, CDR3 protein. D genes are given only for firm matches. The listing skips clone size in some rows; elsewhere it reads once, few, many or a size class.

v_call: TRBV7-6; j_call: TRBJ2-7; d_call: -; clone_size: -; cdr3_nt: TGTGCCAGCATACCGACGACCTACCCCGGGGACGAGCAGTACTTC; cdr3_aa: CASIPTTYPGDEQYF
v_call: TRBV19; j_call: TRBJ2-7; d_call: TRBD1; clone_size: -; cdr3_nt: TGTGCCAGTAGTAGCCGGGACAGGGGTTACGAGCAGTACTTC; cdr3_aa: CASSSRDRGYEQYF
v_call: TRBV27; j_call: TRBJ2-7; d_call: TRBD2; clone_size: -; cdr3_nt: TGTGCCAGCAGTTTAGCGGGGGGGGACTACGAGCAGTACTTC; cdr3_aa: CASSLAGGDYEQYF
v_call: TRBV9; j_call: TRBJ2-1; d_call: -; clone_size: once; cdr3_nt: TGTGCCAGCAGCGTAGGTGGGCCCCGGGGGTCCTACAATGAGCAGTTCTTC; cdr3_aa: CASSVGGPRGSYNEQFF
v_call: TRBV12-3/TRBV12-4; j_call: TRBJ1-2; d_call: TRBD1; clone_size: once; cdr3_nt: TGTGCCAGCAGTTCGGACAGGGGGTATGGCTACACCTTC; cdr3_aa: CASSSDRGYGYTF
v_call: TRBV4-1; j_call: TRBJ2-7; d_call: -; clone_size: -; cdr3_nt: TGCGCCAGCAGCTCGATGCAGGGGCGAACAGGCGAGCAGTACTTC; cdr3_aa: CASSSMQGRTGEQYF
v_call: TRBV5-3; j_call: TRBJ1-1; d_call: TRBD1; clone_size: -; cdr3_nt: TGTGCCAGAAGTCTCCTACCCCGGGACAGGCTGAACACTGAAGCTTTCTTT; cdr3_aa: CARSLLPRDRLNTEAFF
v_call: TRBV27; j_call: TRBJ2-7; d_call: TRBD1; clone_size: -; cdr3_nt: TGTGCCAGCAGTTTGACGACAGGGGCCCTAATCCCGGGCGAGCAGTACTTC; cdr3_aa: CASSLTTGALIPGEQYF
v_call: TRBV6-2/TRBV6-3; j_call: TRBJ2-3; d_call: -; clone_size: -; cdr3_nt: TGTGCCAGCAGTTCAGCAGATACGCAGTATTTT; cdr3_aa: CASSSADTQYF
v_call: TRBV5-1; j_call: TRBJ2-7; d_call: TRBD2; clone_size: few; cdr3_nt: TGCGCCAGCAGCCCCAACTCCGGGACTAGCGGGACCTACGAGCAGTACTTC; cdr3_aa: CASSPNSGTSGTYEQYF
v_call: TRBV25-1; j_call: TRBJ1-6; d_call: -; clone_size: -; cdr3_nt: TGTGCCAGCAGCAGAATGGAGTCCTATAATTCACCCCTCCACTTT; cdr3_aa: CASSRMESYNSPLHF
v_call: TRBV12-3/TRBV12-4; j_call: TRBJ1-1; d_call: -; clone_size: -; cdr3_nt: TGTGCCACTAGAGACCAGAACACTGAAGCTTTCTTT; cdr3_aa: CATRDQNTEAFF
v_call: TRBV28; j_call: TRBJ1-1; d_call: -; clone_size: few; cdr3_nt: TGTGCCAGCAGTTTATACCAGATGAACACTGAAGCTTTCTTT; cdr3_aa: CASSLYQMNTEAFF
v_call: TRBV12-1; j_call: TRBJ2-1; d_call: -; clone_size: -; cdr3_nt: TGTGCCAGCAGCTTTGGCCTAGCGGGAGGGCCCCCCTACAATGAGCAGTTCTTC; cdr3_aa: CASSFGLAGGPPYNEQFF
v_call: TRBV30; j_call: TRBJ1-3; d_call: -; clone_size: once; cdr3_nt: TGTGCCTGGAGAGGGCCACCGGGGACTGGAAACACCATATATTTT; cdr3_aa: CAWRGPPGTGNTIYF
v_call: TRBV5-6; j_call: TRBJ2-7; d_call: -; clone_size: -; cdr3_nt: TGTGCCAGCAGCTCCCCCCCCTCTCGGCAGTACTTC; cdr3_aa: CASSSPPSRQYF
v_call: TRBV7-2; j_call: TRBJ1-6; d_call: TRBD1; clone_size: -; cdr3_nt: TGTGCCAGCAGGATACAGGGGGATAATTCACCCCTCCACTTT; cdr3_aa: CASRIQGDNSPLHF
v_call: TRBV12-3/TRBV12-4; j_call: TRBJ2-5; d_call: -; clone_size: -; cdr3_nt: TGTGCCAGCAGGGAGGGAGAGACCCAGTACTTC; cdr3_aa: CASREGETQYF
v_call: TRBV4-2; j_call: TRBJ2-3; d_call: TRBD2; clone_size: -; cdr3_nt: TGTGCCAGCAGCCAAAAAATAGCGGGGGGCCGCACAGATACGCAGTATTTT; cdr3_aa: CASSQKIAGGRTDTQYF
v_call: TRBV21-1; j_call: TRBJ2-7; d_call: -; clone_size: once; cdr3_nt: TGTGCCAGCAGCGCCAAATCGGGACTCCTGGACGCCTACGAGCAGTACTTC; cdr3_aa: CASSAKSGLLDAYEQYF
v_call: TRBV19; j_call: TRBJ2-2; d_call: TRBD1; clone_size: -; cdr3_nt: TGTGCCAGTAGCCGTCGGGACAGGGTGGACACCGGGGAGCTGTTTTTT; cdr3_aa: CASSRRDRVDTGELFF
v_call: TRBV4-1; j_call: TRBJ2-3; d_call: -; clone_size: -; cdr3_nt: TGCGCCAGCAGCCTACCAAGGGCGGGGAGCACAGATACGCAGTATTTT; cdr3_aa: CASSLPRAGSTDTQYF
v_call: TRBV2; j_call: TRBJ1-2; d_call: -; clone_size: -; cdr3_nt: TGTGCCAGCAGTGAAGAGCAGGGCTACTATGGCTACACCTTC; cdr3_aa: CASSEEQGYYGYTF
v_call: TRBV9; j_call: TRBJ1-4; d_call: TRBD1; clone_size: -; cdr3_nt: TGTGCCAGCAGCGCAACAGGGGTATCGGAAAAACTGTTTTTT; cdr3_aa: CASSATGVSEKLFF
v_call: TRBV4-3; j_call: TRBJ1-4; d_call: TRBD1; clone_size: once; cdr3_nt: TGCGCCAGCAGCCGAGACAGGGATGTCGAAAAACTGTTTTTT; cdr3_aa: CASSRDRDVEKLFF
v_call: TRBV18; j_call: TRBJ2-7; d_call: -; clone_size: -; cdr3_nt: TGTGCCAGCTCACCACCTCTCCTATACGAGCAGTACTTC; cdr3_aa: CASSPPLLYEQYF
v_call: TRBV6-5; j_call: TRBJ2-4; d_call: -; clone_size: -; cdr3_nt: TGTGCCAGCAGGCAAGAGGGCGTTCAGTACTTC; cdr3_aa: CASRQEGVQYF
v_call: TRBV19; j_call: TRBJ2-1; d_call: TRBD2; clone_size: -; cdr3_nt: TGTGCCAGTAGTCGGGGCTTGGCGGGAGGAATAAATGAGCAGTTCTTC; cdr3_aa: CASSRGLAGGINEQFF
v_call: TRBV11-2; j_call: TRBJ2-7; d_call: -; clone_size: many; cdr3_nt: TGTGCCAGCAGCTTATCGCGGATCCCTTCCTACGAGCAGTACTTC; cdr3_aa: CASSLSRIPSYEQYF
v_call: TRBV18; j_call: TRBJ1-2; d_call: -; clone_size: once; cdr3_nt: TGTGCCAGCTCAGATGCACAGGATTCCGGCTACACCTTC; cdr3_aa: CASSDAQDSGYTF
v_call: TRBV7-9; j_call: TRBJ2-3; d_call: TRBD2; clone_size: -; cdr3_nt: TGTGCCGCCTCGGGTAGCGGGGGTACAGATACGCAGTATTTT; cdr3_aa: CAASGSGGTDTQYF
v_call: TRBV27; j_call: TRBJ1-4; d_call: -; clone_size: -; cdr3_nt: TGTGCCAGCAGTCTTTCTCCCAGTCAGGCTAATGAAAAACTGTTTTTT; cdr3_aa: CASSLSPSQANEKLFF
v_call: TRBV7-9; j_call: TRBJ2-1; d_call: TRBD2; clone_size: -; cdr3_nt: TGTGCCAGCAGCTTACGAGCGGGAGGTCTGAATGAGCAGTTCTTC; cdr3_aa: CASSLRAGGLNEQFF
v_call: TRBV6-6; j_call: TRBJ2-1; d_call: TRBD2; clone_size: -; cdr3_nt: TGTGCCAGCAGCCGCGGACTAGCGGGAGTCGATGAGCAGTTCTTC; cdr3_aa: CASSRGLAGVDEQFF
v_call: TRBV7-6; j_call: TRBJ2-3; d_call: TRBD2; clone_size: once; cdr3_nt: TGTGCCAGCAGCCCCCTTGGGGGGAGGGTGCCAGATACGCAGTATTTT; cdr3_aa: CASSPLGGRVPDTQYF
v_call: TRBV29-1; j_call: TRBJ1-1; d_call: TRBD1; clone_size: -; cdr3_nt: TGCAGCGTCCGACAGGGGTGGAACACTGAAGCTTTCTTT; cdr3_aa: CSVRQGWNTEAFF
v_call: TRBV28; j_call: TRBJ1-2; d_call: -; clone_size: -; cdr3_nt: TGTGCCAGCAGTTTAACCCCCTCGGGGGCTGGGAGGGATGGCTACACCTTC; cdr3_aa: CASSLTPSGAGRDGYTF
v_call: TRBV5-1; j_call: TRBJ1-1; d_call: -; clone_size: -; cdr3_nt: TGCGCCAGCAGCTTGAGACGGGGGGTGAACACTGAAGCTTTCTTT; cdr3_aa: CASSLRRGVNTEAFF
v_call: TRBV21-1; j_call: TRBJ1-5; d_call: -; clone_size: -; cdr3_nt: TGTGCCAGCAGAAACGAGGGACAGGGCGGCAATCAGCCCCAGCATTTT; cdr3_aa: CASRNEGQGGNQPQHF
v_call: TRBV15; j_call: TRBJ2-3; d_call: -; clone_size: -; cdr3_nt: TGTGCCACCAGCAGACACACAGATACGCAGTATTTT; cdr3_aa: CATSRHTDTQYF
v_call: TRBV6-2/TRBV6-3; j_call: TRBJ1-4; d_call: -; clone_size: -; cdr3_nt: TGTGCCAGCAGTTACTCGAGCGCAACTAATGAAAAACTGTTTTTT; cdr3_aa: CASSYSSATNEKLFF
v_call: TRBV12-5; j_call: TRBJ1-1; d_call: -; clone_size: -; cdr3_nt: TGTGCTAGTGGTTTGGCGACAGGCACTGAAGCTTTCTTT; cdr3_aa: CASGLATGTEAFF
v_call: TRBV27; j_call: TRBJ1-5; d_call: -; clone_size: many; cdr3_nt: TGTGCCAGCAGATTGCAGGGCTCCGGCCAGCCCCAGCATTTT; cdr3_aa: CASRLQGSGQPQHF
v_call: TRBV6-2/TRBV6-3; j_call: TRBJ2-3; d_call: -; clone_size: -; cdr3_nt: TGTGCCAGCAGCCCGGGACAAGTGATTAGCGCGTTTCCCCCAGATACGCAGTATTTT; cdr3_aa: CASSPGQVISAFPPDTQYF
v_call: TRBV2; j_call: TRBJ2-6; d_call: -; clone_size: -; cdr3_nt: TGTGCCAGCAATTCTCGTGGGGCCAACGTCCTGACTTTC; cdr3_aa: CASNSRGANVLTF
v_call: TRBV24-1; j_call: TRBJ1-2; d_call: -; clone_size: once; cdr3_nt: TGTTCTACACAGACTAACTATGGCTACACCTTC; cdr3_aa: CSTQTNYGYTF